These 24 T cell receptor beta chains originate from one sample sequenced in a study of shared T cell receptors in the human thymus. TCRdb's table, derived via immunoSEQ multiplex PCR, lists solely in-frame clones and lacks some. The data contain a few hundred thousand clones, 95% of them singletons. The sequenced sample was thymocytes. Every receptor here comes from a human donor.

The CDR3 is CASSGGLPDPEQYF. The CDR3 DNA sequence: TGTGCCAGCAGCGGGGGTCTTCCAGATCCCGAGCAGTACTTC. The chain uses TRBV5-5 and TRBJ2-7; perhaps D is TRBD1 or TRBD2 (5 bases each). V was clipped by 4 bases and J by 6 bases, with 17 bases between them. Germline values: CDR1 SGHKS, CDR2 YYEKEE (reference sequence). The CDR3 runs to 14 residues.

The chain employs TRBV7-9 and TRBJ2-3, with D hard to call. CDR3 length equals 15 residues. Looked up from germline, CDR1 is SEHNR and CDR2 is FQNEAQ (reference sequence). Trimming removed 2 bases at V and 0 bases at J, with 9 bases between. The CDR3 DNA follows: TGTGCCAGCAGCTTAATGGGCCGAAGCACAGATACGCAGTATTTT. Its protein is CASSLMGRSTDTQYF.

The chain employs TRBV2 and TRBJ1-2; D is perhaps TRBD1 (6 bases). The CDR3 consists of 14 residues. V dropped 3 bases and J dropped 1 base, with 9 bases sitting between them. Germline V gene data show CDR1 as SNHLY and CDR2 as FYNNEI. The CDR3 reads CASSDGGLNYGYTF. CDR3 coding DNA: TGTGCCAGCAGTGACGGGGGGCTTAACTATGGCTACACCTTC. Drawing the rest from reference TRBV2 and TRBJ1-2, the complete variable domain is EPEVTQTPSHQVTQMGQEVILRCVPISNHLYFYWYRQILGQKVEFLVSFYNNEISEKSEIFDDQFSVERPDGSNFTLKIRSTKLEDSAMYFCASSDGGLNYGYTFGSGTRLTVV.

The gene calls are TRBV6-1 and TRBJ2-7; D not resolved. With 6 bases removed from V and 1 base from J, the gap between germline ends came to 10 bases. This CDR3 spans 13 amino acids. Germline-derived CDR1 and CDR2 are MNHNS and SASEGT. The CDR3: CASRIVGSYEQYF. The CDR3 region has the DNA TGTGCCAGCAGGATCGTGGGGTCCTACGAGCAGTACTTC.

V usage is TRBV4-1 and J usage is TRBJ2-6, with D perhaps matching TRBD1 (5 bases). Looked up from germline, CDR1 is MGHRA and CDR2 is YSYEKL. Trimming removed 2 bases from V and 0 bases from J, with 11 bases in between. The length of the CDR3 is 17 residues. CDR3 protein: CASSQRGPLSGANVLTF. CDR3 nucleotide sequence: TGCGCCAGCAGCCAAAGGGGTCCCCTCTCTGGGGCCAACGTCCTGACTTTC.

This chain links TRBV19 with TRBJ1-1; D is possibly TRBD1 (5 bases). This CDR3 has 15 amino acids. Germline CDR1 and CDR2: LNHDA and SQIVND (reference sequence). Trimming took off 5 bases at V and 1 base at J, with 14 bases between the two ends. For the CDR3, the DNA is TGTGCCAGTAGTGGGTGGGACTCGAAGAACACTGAAGCTTTCTTT. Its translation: CASSGWDSKNTEAFF.

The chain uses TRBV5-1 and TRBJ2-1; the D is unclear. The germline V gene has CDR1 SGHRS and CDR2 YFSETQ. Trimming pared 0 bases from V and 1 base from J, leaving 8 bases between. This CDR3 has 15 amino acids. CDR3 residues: CASSLALGSYNEQFF. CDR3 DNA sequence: TGCGCCAGCAGCTTGGCGTTAGGGTCCTACAATGAGCAGTTCTTC.

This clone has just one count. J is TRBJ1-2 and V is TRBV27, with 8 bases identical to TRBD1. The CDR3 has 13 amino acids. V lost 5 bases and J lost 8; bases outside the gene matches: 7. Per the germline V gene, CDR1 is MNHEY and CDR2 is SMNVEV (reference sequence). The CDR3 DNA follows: TGTGCCAGCAGTCTAACGGACAGGGAAGGCTACACCTTC. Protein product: CASSLTDREGYTF.

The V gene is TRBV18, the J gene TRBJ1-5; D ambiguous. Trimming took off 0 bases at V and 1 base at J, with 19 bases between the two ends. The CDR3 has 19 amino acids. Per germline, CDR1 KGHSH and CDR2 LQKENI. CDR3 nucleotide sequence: TGTGCCAGCTCACCACCGGGAAACTTCAGGAGCAAAAGCAATCAGCCCCAGCATTTT. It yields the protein CASSPPGNFRSKSNQPQHF.

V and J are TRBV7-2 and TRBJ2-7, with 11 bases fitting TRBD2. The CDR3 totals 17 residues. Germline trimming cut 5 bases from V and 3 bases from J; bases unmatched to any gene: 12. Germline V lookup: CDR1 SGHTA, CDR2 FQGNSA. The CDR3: CASSPRSGRAVIYEQYF. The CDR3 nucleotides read TGTGCCAGCAGCCCCCGTAGCGGGAGGGCGGTCATCTACGAGCAGTACTTC.

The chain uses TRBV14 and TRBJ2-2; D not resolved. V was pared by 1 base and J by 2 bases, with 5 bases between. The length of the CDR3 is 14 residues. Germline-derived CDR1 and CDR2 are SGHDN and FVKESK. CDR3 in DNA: TGTGCCAGCAGCCAAGTGGGAAACACCGGGGAGCTGTTTTTT. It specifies CASSQVGNTGELFF.

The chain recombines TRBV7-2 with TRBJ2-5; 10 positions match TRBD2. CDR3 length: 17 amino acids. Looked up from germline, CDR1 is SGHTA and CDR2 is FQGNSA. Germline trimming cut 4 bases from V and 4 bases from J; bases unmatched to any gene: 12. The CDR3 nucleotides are TGTGCCAGCAGCTCCCCCGTGAGCGGGAGGGCCCTAGAGACCCAGTACTTC. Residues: CASSSPVSGRALETQYF.

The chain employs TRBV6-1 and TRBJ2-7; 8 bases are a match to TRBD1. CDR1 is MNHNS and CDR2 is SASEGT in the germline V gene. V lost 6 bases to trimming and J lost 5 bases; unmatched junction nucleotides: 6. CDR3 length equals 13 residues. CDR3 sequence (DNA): TGTGCCAGCAGGCCCCACAGGGGGAACGAGCAGTACTTC. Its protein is CASRPHRGNEQYF.

CDR3 sequence (DNA): TGCGCCAGCAGCTTGGAAGATTACTACAATGAGCAGTTCTTC. Protein product: CASSLEDYYNEQFF. This chain uses TRBV5-1 with TRBJ2-1; the D is unclear. The CDR3 is made up of 14 amino acids. Germline CDR1 is SGHRS and CDR2 is YFSETQ. The V and J ends lost 0 bases and 3 bases respectively, with 7 bases between them.

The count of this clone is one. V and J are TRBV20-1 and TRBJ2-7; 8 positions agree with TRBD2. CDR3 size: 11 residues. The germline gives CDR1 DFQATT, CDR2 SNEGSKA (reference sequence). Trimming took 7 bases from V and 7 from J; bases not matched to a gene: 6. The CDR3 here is CSVQRLAEQYF. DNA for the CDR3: TGCAGTGTCCAGAGACTAGCGGAGCAGTACTTC.

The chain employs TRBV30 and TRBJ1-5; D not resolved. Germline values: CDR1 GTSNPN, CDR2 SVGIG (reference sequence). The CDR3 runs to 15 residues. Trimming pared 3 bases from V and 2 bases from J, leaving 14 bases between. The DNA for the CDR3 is TGTGCCTGGAGGAGGCCAGAGCATGGCAATCAGCCCCAGCATTTT. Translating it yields CAWRRPEHGNQPQHF.

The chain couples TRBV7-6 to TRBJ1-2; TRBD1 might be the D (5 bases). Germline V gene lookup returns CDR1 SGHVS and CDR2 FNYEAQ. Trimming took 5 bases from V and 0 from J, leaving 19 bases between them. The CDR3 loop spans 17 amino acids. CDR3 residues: CASSPASRDRANYGYTF. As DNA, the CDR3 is TGTGCCAGCAGCCCGGCCAGCCGGGACCGAGCTAACTATGGCTACACCTTC.

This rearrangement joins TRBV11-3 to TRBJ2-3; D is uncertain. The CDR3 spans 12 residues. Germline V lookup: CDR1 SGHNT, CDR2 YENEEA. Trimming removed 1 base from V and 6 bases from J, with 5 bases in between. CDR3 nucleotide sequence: TGTGCCAGCAGCTTAGTTGGGGATACGCAGTATTTT. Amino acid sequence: CASSLVGDTQYF. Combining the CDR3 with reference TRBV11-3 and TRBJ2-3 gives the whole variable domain EAGVVQSPRYKIIEKKQPVAFWCNPISGHNTLYWYLQNLGQGPELLIRYENEEAVDDSQLPKDRFSAERLKGVDSTLKIQPAELGDSAVYLCASSLVGDTQYFGPGTRLTVL.

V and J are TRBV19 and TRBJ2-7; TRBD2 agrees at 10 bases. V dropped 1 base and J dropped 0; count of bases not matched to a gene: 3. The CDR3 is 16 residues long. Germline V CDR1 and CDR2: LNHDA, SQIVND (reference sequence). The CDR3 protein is CASSIVGTSDSYEQYF. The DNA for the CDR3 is TGTGCCAGTAGTATAGTAGGGACTAGCGACTCCTACGAGCAGTACTTC. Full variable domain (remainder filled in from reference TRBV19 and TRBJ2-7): DGGITQSPKYLFRKEGQNVTLSCEQNLNHDAMYWYRQDPGQGLRLIYYSQIVNDFQKGDIAEGYSVSREKKESFPLTVTSAQKNPTAFYLCASSIVGTSDSYEQYFGPGTRLTVT.

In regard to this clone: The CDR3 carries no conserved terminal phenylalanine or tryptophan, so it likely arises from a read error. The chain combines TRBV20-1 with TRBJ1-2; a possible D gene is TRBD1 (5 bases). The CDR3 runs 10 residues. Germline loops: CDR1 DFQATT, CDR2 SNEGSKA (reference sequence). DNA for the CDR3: TGCAGCGGGGCAGGCTATGGCTACACCCTC. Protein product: CSGAGYGYTL.

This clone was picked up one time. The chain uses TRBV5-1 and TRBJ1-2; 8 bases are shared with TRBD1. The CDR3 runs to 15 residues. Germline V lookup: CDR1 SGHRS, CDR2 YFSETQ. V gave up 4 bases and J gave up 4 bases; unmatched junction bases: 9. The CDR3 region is CASSTWTGLFYGYTF. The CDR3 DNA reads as TGCGCCAGCAGCACTTGGACAGGGTTGTTCTATGGCTACACCTTC.

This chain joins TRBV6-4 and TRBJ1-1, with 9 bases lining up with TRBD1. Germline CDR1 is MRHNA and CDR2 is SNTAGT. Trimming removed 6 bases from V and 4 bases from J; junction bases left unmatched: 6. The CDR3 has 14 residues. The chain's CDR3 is CASRDRGTGTEAFF. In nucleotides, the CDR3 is TGTGCCAGCAGGGACAGGGGTACTGGCACTGAAGCTTTCTTT.

CDR3 in amino acids: CASSEGGVAGGVLHEQYF. In nucleotides, the CDR3 is TGTGCCAGCAGTGAAGGGGGAGTGGCGGGAGGAGTTTTACACGAGCAGTACTTC. The chain carries TRBV6-1 and TRBJ2-7, with TRBD2 matching over 8 bases. The CDR3 spans 18 residues. J gave up 5 bases and V 1 base, and 16 bases lay outside the gene matches. Germline CDR1 reads MNHNS; CDR2 reads SASEGT.

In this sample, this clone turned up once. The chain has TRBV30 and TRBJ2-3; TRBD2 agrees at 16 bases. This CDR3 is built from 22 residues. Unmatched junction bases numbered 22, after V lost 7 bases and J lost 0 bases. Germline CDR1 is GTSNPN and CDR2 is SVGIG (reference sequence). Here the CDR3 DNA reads TGTGCCTCAGGGGGACTAGCGGGAGGGCAGGGCCGGGAACCTTTTAGCACAGATACGCAGTATTTT. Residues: CASGGLAGGQGREPFSTDTQYF. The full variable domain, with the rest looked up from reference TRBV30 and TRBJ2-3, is SQTIHQWPATLVQPVGSPLSLECTVEGTSNPNLYWYRQAAGRGLQLLFYSVGIGQISSEVPQNLSASRPQDRQFILSSKKLLLSDSGFYLCASGGLAGGQGREPFSTDTQYFGPGTRLTVL.